This TCR beta chain is from a study of blood T cells in healthy people across ages (dated by TCRdb to between 2014 and 2017). Looking at the study overall: In model experiments, roughly one uniquely barcoded TCR beta cDNA molecule per two T cells was captured by template switching. Donors were grouped into four age groups: young (average roughly 16 years), middle-aged (roughly 38), aged (around 60) and long-lived (roughly 80). The study measured age-related changes in TCR beta repertoire diversity using deep sequencing normalized with unique cDNA molecular identifiers. For two donors (one aged 18 to 29 and one aged 80 or older), the study analyzed two additional independent replicas of 1 million unique cDNA reads from the same blood draw. Summary of the overall study and its limitations: There was a strong correlation between observed TCR beta diversity and the percentage of naive T cells measured by flow cytometry. The long-lived group showed more naive CD4+ T cells, fewer expanded clones and increased TCR diversity than the aged group, suggesting age selection. Conclusive comparison of naive and antigen-experienced compartments was prevented by the profiling of bulk unsorted PBMCs. Observed TCR beta diversity per million T cells fell roughly linearly with age, and a significant reduction was already apparent by age roughly 40. Donor CMV infection status was unknown, potentially confounding age-related changes in expanded clonotypes. Estimates of total diversity based on one million sequenced T cells were regarded as lower bounds and as underestimates.

Library generation was performed with 5' RACE. The data were produced on an Illumina HiSeq 2500. A second PCR of roughly 6 to 11 cycles was run with a J-beta primer mix and a sample-barcoded 5' primer. A template-switch 5' adaptor carrying 12 random nucleotides introduced a unique molecular identifier onto each TCR beta cDNA molecule. Each sample yielded at least 2.5 million CDR3-containing paired-end reads. The Mint cDNA synthesis kit, primed by a TRBC-specific oligonucleotide, was used to synthesize first-strand cDNA from all RNA. Following uracil-DNA glycosylase treatment, a first 18-cycle PCR with universal primers M1SS and BC2_uni_R was performed on all cDNA. The authors' pipeline ran thus. For normalization, 1 million high-quality reads, each with a distinct molecular identifier, were randomly selected from each sample. Reads sharing molecular identifiers were discarded rather than binned into consensus sequences. MiTCR, with a Q25 quality threshold and the strictest error-elimination algorithm, was used for CDR3 identification, clonotype clustering and error correction. A nonparametric unseen species model with Euler transformation was used to estimate a lower bound on total TCR beta diversity. Starting from the raw public reads, TCRdb applied fastp trimming at Q25, assembled clones with MiXCR and retained in-frame beta chains. Each CDR3 protein gets just one entry, which takes the most common genes and DNA from the rows behind it. The V and J calls come from TCRdb's annotation, not from the publication. The sample table lists more than 500,000 distinct CDR3 sequences, about 25% of them with a count of one. The top ten clonotypes cover approximately 3.6% of the sample.

V lost 8 bases and J lost 4 bases; the stretch between them is 14 bases long. According to the germline V gene, CDR1 reads MNHNS and CDR2 reads SASEGT. From cysteine to phenylalanine, the CDR3 is 13 amino acids long. Kept here is only the CDR3 DNA, which spans 39 bases and is read in frame from base 1. This clonotype was seen a handful of times. Its binding antigen is unknown. Base-call qualities are not available, and no considerably larger clone is one nucleotide away. Donors were 35 to 40 systemically healthy Caucasian individuals from Russia aged roughly 6 to 95 years. Each donor gave 8 to 10 milliliters of peripheral blood, collected into EDTA-treated Vacutainer tubes. Ficoll-Paque density-gradient centrifugation was used to isolate PBMCs, with at least 6 million obtained per sample. Total RNA, at least 5 micrograms per sample, was extracted from PBMCs with Trizol reagent. The percentages of naive CD45RAhigh/CD27high T cells were determined by flow cytometry on a PBMC aliquot from every donor.

The same specimen was also included in a second study, on T cells of mothers and their children. That second publication adds: Donors were nine systemically healthy Caucasian individuals: three mothers and their six children. cDNA synthesis consumed the entire amount of extracted RNA, loaded at 1.5 ug RNA in each 15 ul reaction. Sample barcodes and 2-4 random nucleotides were added via the M1S primer in the second PCR. Over 8 million TCR beta CDR3 reads came from each mother, compared with roughly 2.8 million reads from each child. In both related and unrelated pairs, thymic selection shapes the output of TCR recombination in a similar way, with inherited differences having only a minor effect. Normalized repertoire overlap was always found to be slightly, but never significantly, higher in related mother-child pairs than in unrelated mother-child pairs. No persistent microchimeric T cell clones were found, with a detection sensitivity of approximately 100 clones per million clonotypes. To look for features that set related mother-child pairs apart from unrelated individuals, the researchers ran deep NGS to compare the TCR beta repertoires of mothers and children. Mothers averaged about 40 +/- 4 years of age and children averaged roughly 12 +/- 4 years. After adapter ligation was performed with NEBNext reagents, the libraries were sequenced on an Illumina HiSeq 2000 with 100+100 nt paired-end reads. To prevent cross-contamination, the mother and child libraries were prepared a month apart and were sequenced in separate runs. Each donor had between about 450,000 and 2,300,000 distinct TCR beta clonotypes identified. Naive TCR beta clonotypes were estimated from low-frequency clonotypes matched to each donor's FACS-determined naive share, without sorting.

The sample was blood. The sequence was collected from a boy between 2 and 15 years old in good health. The rearrangement joined TRBV6-1 to TRBJ1-2; D gene: possibly TRBD1, on 6 matching bases. CDR3 loop: CASGDGTIYGYTF. The sequenced DNA is TGTGCCAGCGGGGACGGGACAATCTATGGCTACACCTTC.